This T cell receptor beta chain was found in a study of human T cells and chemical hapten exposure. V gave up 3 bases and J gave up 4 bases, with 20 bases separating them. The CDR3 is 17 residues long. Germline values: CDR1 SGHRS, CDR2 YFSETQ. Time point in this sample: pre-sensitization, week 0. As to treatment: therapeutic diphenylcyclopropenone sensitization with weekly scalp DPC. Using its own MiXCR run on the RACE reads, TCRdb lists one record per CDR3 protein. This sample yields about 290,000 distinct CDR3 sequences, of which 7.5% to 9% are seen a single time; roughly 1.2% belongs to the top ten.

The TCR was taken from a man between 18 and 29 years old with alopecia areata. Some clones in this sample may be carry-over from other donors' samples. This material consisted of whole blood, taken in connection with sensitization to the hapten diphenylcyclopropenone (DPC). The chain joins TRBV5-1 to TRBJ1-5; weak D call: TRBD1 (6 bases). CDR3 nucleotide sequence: TGCGCCAGCAGCTGCACAGCGGGACACCGGCTTAATCAGCCCCAGCATTTT. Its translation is CASSCTAGHRLNQPQHF.